A selection of T cell receptor beta chains follows, all from one sample in a study of shared clonotypes between healthy human individuals. TCRdb keeps only in-frame clones here, not all; method: immunoSEQ multiplex PCR. The sample carries around 720,000 clones, 73% recorded once. The sample was memory CD4+ T cells sorted from blood. Receptors originate from a woman in her twenties or thirties in good health. The CDR3 runs from the conserved cysteine through the conserved F or W. Each record gives: V gene, clone size, J gene, D gene, CDR3 DNA, CDR3 protein. The D gene is left open where the match is weak. Part of the rows lack a size; the others show once, few, many or a class for expanded clones.

V: TRBV19
size: .
J: TRBJ2-3
D: TRBD2
DNA: TGTGCCAGTAGTGCTGGGAGGGCTAGCACAGATACGCAGTATTTT
CDR3: CASSAGRASTDTQYF

V: TRBV7-6
size: .
J: TRBJ2-7
D: TRBD2
DNA: TGTGCCAGCAGCTTAGTAGCGGGGTTCTACGAGCAGTACTTC
CDR3: CASSLVAGFYEQYF

V: TRBV5-1
size: .
J: TRBJ2-1
D: .
DNA: TGCGCCAGCAGCTTGGTGTCTAGCGAAGACAATGAGCAGTTCTTC
CDR3: CASSLVSSEDNEQFF

V: TRBV28
size: .
J: TRBJ1-5
D: .
DNA: TGTGCCAGCAGTTTGGGTGGGGCGAGGAATCAGCCCCAGCATTTT
CDR3: CASSLGGARNQPQHF

V: TRBV11-2
size: .
J: TRBJ2-2
D: .
DNA: TGTGCCAGCAGCTTCGGCGAGTTAGGGGAGCTGTTTTTT
CDR3: CASSFGELGELFF

V: TRBV11-2
size: few
J: TRBJ2-3
D: .
DNA: TGTGCCAGCATCACCTCACGAAATACGCAGTATTTT
CDR3: CASITSRNTQYF

V: TRBV30
size: .
J: TRBJ2-3
D: TRBD2
DNA: TGTGCCTTAGAAGGGTTGACTAGCGGCACAGATACGCAGTATTTT
CDR3: CALEGLTSGTDTQYF

V: TRBV4-2
size: few
J: TRBJ2-2
D: TRBD2
DNA: TGTGCCAGCAGCCATGAAGGACTAGCGGGAGGGAGCGCCGGGGAGCTGTTTTTT
CDR3: CASSHEGLAGGSAGELFF

V: TRBV11-3
size: once
J: TRBJ1-1
D: .
DNA: TGTGCCAGCAGCAGAAACTCGAACACTGAAGCTTTCTTT
CDR3: CASSRNSNTEAFF

V: TRBV27
size: .
J: TRBJ1-3
D: .
DNA: TGTGCCAGCTCTTCCCAGGGAGGGATCTCTGGAAACACCATATATTTT
CDR3: CASSSQGGISGNTIYF

V: TRBV19
size: .
J: TRBJ1-1
D: TRBD1
DNA: TGTGCCAGTAGTATAGGTCGGGGACAGGGGACTATGAACACTGAAGCTTTCTTT
CDR3: CASSIGRGQGTMNTEAFF

V: TRBV7-6
size: .
J: TRBJ2-1
D: TRBD2
DNA: TGTGCCAGCAGCCTATCTCGGACCCGTGGGCGGGAGAGCTCCTACAATGAGCAGTTCTTC
CDR3: CASSLSRTRGRESSYNEQFF

V: TRBV6-6
size: .
J: TRBJ2-7
D: .
DNA: TGTGCCAGCAGCCAATTTGGGAGTCAGCAGTACTTC
CDR3: CASSQFGSQQYF

V: TRBV11-3
size: .
J: TRBJ2-5
D: .
DNA: TGTGCCAGCAGCTCAGGTGTTAAAGAGACCCAGTACTTC
CDR3: CASSSGVKETQYF

V: TRBV5-6
size: .
J: TRBJ1-1
D: .
DNA: TGTGCCAGCAGCTACCGGACAGACGATGGGAGGAACACTGAAGCTTTCTTT
CDR3: CASSYRTDDGRNTEAFF

V: TRBV7-2
size: once
J: TRBJ2-7
D: TRBD1
DNA: TGTGCCAGCAGCCGTATTTCGACAGGGAATTACGAGCAGTACTTC
CDR3: CASSRISTGNYEQYF

V: TRBV4-1
size: .
J: TRBJ2-7
D: .
DNA: TGCGCCAGCAGCCAACCACCCAACTTGGAGCAGTACTTC
CDR3: CASSQPPNLEQYF

V: TRBV19
size: .
J: TRBJ1-1
D: .
DNA: TGTGCCAGTAACGGGGCGGGCGTGCTGAACACTGAAGCTTTCTTT
CDR3: CASNGAGVLNTEAFF

V: TRBV11-2
size: .
J: TRBJ2-1
D: .
DNA: TGTGCCAGCAGCTTAGCGCGCTATAACAATGAGCAGTTCTTC
CDR3: CASSLARYNNEQFF

V: TRBV6-5
size: .
J: TRBJ2-2
D: .
DNA: TGTGCCAGCCGTAGGGGACGGACCGGGGAGCTGTTTTTT
CDR3: CASRRGRTGELFF

V: TRBV5-1
size: .
J: TRBJ1-1
D: .
DNA: TGCGCCAGCAGCTTGCGGGGGACTGAAGCTTTCTTT
CDR3: CASSLRGTEAFF

V: TRBV7-7
size: .
J: TRBJ2-5
D: .
DNA: TGTGCCAGCAGCTCCTTTGGGAGGGGGGAGACCCAGTACTTC
CDR3: CASSSFGRGETQYF

V: TRBV19
size: .
J: TRBJ1-1
D: .
DNA: TGTGCCAGTAGTATCAACGTGAACACTGAAGCTTTCTTT
CDR3: CASSINVNTEAFF

V: TRBV11-2
size: .
J: TRBJ2-5
D: TRBD1
DNA: TGTGCCAGCAGCTTAGTCACAGGGGCTGAGGAGACCCAGTACTTC
CDR3: CASSLVTGAEETQYF

V: TRBV9
size: few
J: TRBJ2-3
D: .
DNA: TGTGCCAGCAGCGTCTTAGGCGGGACCACAGATACGCAGTATTTT
CDR3: CASSVLGGTTDTQYF

V: TRBV5-1
size: .
J: TRBJ2-3
D: TRBD2
DNA: TGCGCCAGCAGCTTGATCTCGGGAGGCCGGGAAGATACGCAGTATTTT
CDR3: CASSLISGGREDTQYF

V: TRBV5-6
size: .
J: TRBJ2-5
D: .
DNA: TGTGCCAGCAGCGGTCAAGATCAGCGGACCCAGTACTTC
CDR3: CASSGQDQRTQYF

V: TRBV29-1
size: .
J: TRBJ2-7
D: TRBD2
DNA: TGCAGCGTTGCCGGACTAGCGGGAGGCCCCCACGAGCAGTACTTC
CDR3: CSVAGLAGGPHEQYF

V: TRBV5-1
size: .
J: TRBJ1-5
D: TRBD1
DNA: TGCGCCAGCAGCCCCAGGGGGAGACAGCCCCAGCATTTT
CDR3: CASSPRGRQPQHF

V: TRBV6-6
size: .
J: TRBJ2-2
D: TRBD2
DNA: TGTGCCACCGCCTGGGGGGGACTCACCGGGGAGCTGTTTTTT
CDR3: CATAWGGLTGELFF

V: TRBV2
size: many
J: TRBJ1-5
D: .
DNA: TGTGCCAGCAAGGGGAATAGCAATCAGCCCCAGCATTTT
CDR3: CASKGNSNQPQHF

V: TRBV10-1
size: many
J: TRBJ2-7
D: TRBD2
DNA: TGCGCCAGCAGTGATATTGCTAGCGGGAAGTACGAGCAGTACTTC
CDR3: CASSDIASGKYEQYF

V: TRBV6-1
size: .
J: TRBJ2-3
D: .
DNA: TGTGCCAGCAGTGAACAATCCTTCCAGGGCGGCCTAAGCACAGATACGCAGTATTTT
CDR3: CASSEQSFQGGLSTDTQYF

V: TRBV6-1
size: once
J: TRBJ2-7
D: .
DNA: TGTGCCAGCTCGGGACGGCCCTACGAGCAGTACTTC
CDR3: CASSGRPYEQYF

V: TRBV5-1
size: many
J: TRBJ2-2
D: TRBD2
DNA: TGCGCCAGCAGCTGGGGACTACAGAACACCGGGGAGCTGTTTTTT
CDR3: CASSWGLQNTGELFF

V: TRBV30
size: .
J: TRBJ1-5
D: .
DNA: TGTGCCTGGAGTAAACAGGCTAAAATTAATCAGCCCCAGCATTTT
CDR3: CAWSKQAKINQPQHF

V: TRBV27
size: .
J: TRBJ2-7
D: TRBD2
DNA: TGTGCCAGCAGTCCACGGGAGGCCGCCCCTAAGGAGCAGTACTTC
CDR3: CASSPREAAPKEQYF

V: TRBV28
size: .
J: TRBJ1-5
D: .
DNA: TGTGCCAGCAGTTTCAACTATCAGCCCCAGCATTTT
CDR3: CASSFNYQPQHF

V: TRBV7-3
size: .
J: TRBJ2-7
D: .
DNA: TGTGCCAGCAGCTTAACGCAGGGGAACGAGCAGTACTTC
CDR3: CASSLTQGNEQYF

V: TRBV19
size: .
J: TRBJ2-1
D: .
DNA: TGTGCCGACCTACGGGAGAACAATGAGCAGTTCTTC
CDR3: CADLRENNEQFF

V: TRBV7-9
size: .
J: TRBJ2-7
D: TRBD1
DNA: TGTGCCAGCAGCTTCGTTCGGACAGGGTCGTGGGAGCAGTACTTC
CDR3: CASSFVRTGSWEQYF

V: TRBV28
size: .
J: TRBJ1-1
D: .
DNA: TGTGCCAGCAGCCCCTTTACCTCGGGCACTGAAGCTTTCTTT
CDR3: CASSPFTSGTEAFF

V: TRBV6-5
size: .
J: TRBJ1-1
D: .
DNA: TGTGCCAGCAGTTTGGAGATCGTGAACACTGAAGCTTTCTTT
CDR3: CASSLEIVNTEAFF

V: TRBV9
size: few
J: TRBJ1-4
D: .
DNA: TGTGCCAGCAGCGCTAACTTTGCAACTAATGAAAAACTGTTTTTT
CDR3: CASSANFATNEKLFF

V: TRBV7-2
size: .
J: TRBJ1-5
D: TRBD1
DNA: TGTGCCAGCAGCACCTGGGAGGGGGCCTTTCAGCCCCAGCATTTT
CDR3: CASSTWEGAFQPQHF

V: TRBV15
size: .
J: TRBJ2-7
D: .
DNA: TGTGCCACCAGCAGAGTGGGGGACACTCCCTCCTACGAGCAGTACTTC
CDR3: CATSRVGDTPSYEQYF

V: TRBV6-1
size: .
J: TRBJ1-2
D: .
DNA: TGTGCCAGCAGTGAATCGATGGGAAGTGTCGGCTACACCTTC
CDR3: CASSESMGSVGYTF

V: TRBV6-1
size: .
J: TRBJ1-2
D: .
DNA: TGTGCCAGCAGTGAACGACGTGGCAGGGACTATGGCTACACCTTC
CDR3: CASSERRGRDYGYTF

V: TRBV29-1
size: .
J: TRBJ2-7
D: TRBD1
DNA: TGCAGCGTTGCTAGGACAGGGTCCTACGAGCAGTACTTC
CDR3: CSVARTGSYEQYF

V: TRBV25-1
size: .
J: TRBJ2-1
D: TRBD2
DNA: TGTGCCAGCAGTGAATCGGGCAGCGGGAGGCCATCCTACAATGAGCAGTTCTTC
CDR3: CASSESGSGRPSYNEQFF

V: TRBV7-2
size: .
J: TRBJ2-3
D: .
DNA: TGTGCCAGCAGCTTCAGCGCAGATACGCAGTATTTT
CDR3: CASSFSADTQYF